Described below is a single TCR beta chain sequence and its context. The data were obtained in a study of blood T cell repertoires in COVID-19. The overall study: From T cells, B-cell-depleted T cells, or PBMCs came the material, which was cDNA or gDNA.

Germline CDR1 reads KGHDR; CDR2 reads SFDVKD. The CDR3 loop spans 15 amino acids. V lost 5 bases, J lost 3 bases, and 8 bases stayed unmatched. Per the authors' pipeline: Amplified reference gene primers provided the basis for estimating nucleated cell counts. Generated by immunoSEQ multiplex PCR, the TCRdb table keeps only in-frame clones and is missing some. V, J and clone size were drawn from that table, and D and trimming were deduced from the DNA. The table includes about 260,000 clones, approximately 90% detected once. The chain carries TRBV24-1 and TRBJ2-7; 8 nucleotides line up with TRBD1. Sequences were obtained from peripheral blood. The TCR sequence derives from a man between 18 and 29 years old with active or convalescent COVID-19. The CDR3 nucleotides are TGTGCCACCAGTGTCCAACAGGGGGGCGACTACGAGCAGTACTTC. This codes for CATSVQQGGDYEQYF.